This T cell receptor (beta chain) appears in the sequencing data of a study of cytomegalovirus exposure and HLA in healthy donors. CDR3 length equals 14 residues. The germline CDR1 and CDR2 sequences are MRHNA and SNTAGT. V was cut by 4 bases and J by 7 bases, with 11 bases left in between. Comment on this clone: Its antigen is as yet unknown.

PCR amplification relied on 60 Vbeta primers (plus 13 Jbeta primers). Profiling relied on immunoSEQ multiplex PCR, and the TCRdb table lists in-frame clones only, not all of them. In the table there are roughly 120,000 clones, 70% to 80% of which are singletons. Overall study findings and caveats: One cluster of highly shared sequence variants probably arose as a sequencing artifact.

J is TRBJ1-6 and V is TRBV6-4, with no clear D. This receptor was taken from a woman between 35 and 50 years old in good health and CMV-seropositive. The specimen sequenced was PBMCs. The CDR3 here is CASSASPGNSPLHF. The CDR3 bases are TGTGCCAGCAGTGCGAGCCCGGGAAATTCACCCCTCCACTTT.